Listed here is a single T cell receptor (beta chain). Its target is not known. These data come from a study of T cells in narcolepsy. V lost 1 base and J lost 1, with 7 bases in between. This CDR3 has 14 amino acids. The germline gives CDR1 SEHNR, CDR2 FQNEAQ (reference sequence). Sequenced by immunoSEQ multiplex PCR; TCRdb stores in-frame clones only, minus some. The sample shows some 32,000 clones, approximately 79% of them seen only once. Overall study findings and caveats: Same-patient CSF and blood CD4+ T cell clonotypes included HCRT-specific and TRIB2-specific autoreactive ones. Reportedly, autoreactive clonotypes were serially detected in patients' blood but not controls'.

This receptor was obtained from a human donor in good health. Specimen: memory (CD45RA-) CD4+ T cells from blood. The chain joins TRBV7-9 to TRBJ1-1; D is unclear. The CDR3 reads CASSLEVPNTEAFF. The CDR3 DNA reads as TGTGCCAGCAGCTTAGAGGTACCGAACACTGAAGCTTTCTTT.